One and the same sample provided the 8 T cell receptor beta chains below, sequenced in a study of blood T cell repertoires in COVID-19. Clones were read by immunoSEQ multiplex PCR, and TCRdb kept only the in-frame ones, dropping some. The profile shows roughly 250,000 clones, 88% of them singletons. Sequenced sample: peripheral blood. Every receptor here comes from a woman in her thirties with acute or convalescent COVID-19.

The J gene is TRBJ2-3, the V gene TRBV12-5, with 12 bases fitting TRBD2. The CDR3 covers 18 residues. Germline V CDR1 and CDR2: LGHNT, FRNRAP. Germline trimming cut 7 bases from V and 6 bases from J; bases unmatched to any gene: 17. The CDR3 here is CASATRWASGRAGDTQYF. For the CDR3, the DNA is TGTGCTAGTGCCACTCGGTGGGCTAGCGGGAGGGCCGGGGATACGCAGTATTTT.

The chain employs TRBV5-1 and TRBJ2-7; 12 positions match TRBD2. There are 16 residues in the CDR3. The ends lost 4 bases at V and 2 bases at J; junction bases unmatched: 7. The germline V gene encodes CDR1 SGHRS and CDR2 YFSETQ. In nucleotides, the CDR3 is TGCGCCAGCAGCCCTGGACTAGCGGGACGTACCTACGAGCAGTACTTC. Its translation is CASSPGLAGRTYEQYF.

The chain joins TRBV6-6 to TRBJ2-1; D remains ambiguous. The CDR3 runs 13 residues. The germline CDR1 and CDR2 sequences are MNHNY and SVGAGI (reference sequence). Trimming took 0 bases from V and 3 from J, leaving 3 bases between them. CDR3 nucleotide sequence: TGTGCCAGCAGTTACTCCAACTACAATGAGCAGTTCTTC. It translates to CASSYSNYNEQFF.

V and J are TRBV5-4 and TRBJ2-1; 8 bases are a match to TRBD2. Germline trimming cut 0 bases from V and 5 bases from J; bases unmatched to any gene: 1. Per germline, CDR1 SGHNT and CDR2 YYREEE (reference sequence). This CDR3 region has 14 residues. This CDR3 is CASSLVGRDNEQFF. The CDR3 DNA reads TGTGCCAGCAGCTTGGTCGGGAGGGACAATGAGCAGTTCTTC.

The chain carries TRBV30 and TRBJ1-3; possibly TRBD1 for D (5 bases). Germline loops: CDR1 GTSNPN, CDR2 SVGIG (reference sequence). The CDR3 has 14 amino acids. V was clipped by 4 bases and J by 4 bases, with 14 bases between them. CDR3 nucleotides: TGTGCCTGGACGCTAGGGGCTCGAGGAAACACCATATATTTT. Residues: CAWTLGARGNTIYF.

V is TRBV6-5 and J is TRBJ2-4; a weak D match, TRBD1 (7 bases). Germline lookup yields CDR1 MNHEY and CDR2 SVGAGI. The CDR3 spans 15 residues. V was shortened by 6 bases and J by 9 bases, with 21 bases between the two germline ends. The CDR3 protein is CASSPSGGRDPIQYF. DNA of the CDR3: TGTGCCAGCAGCCCATCAGGGGGGCGGGACCCCATTCAGTACTTC.

CDR3 amino acids: CASSSLAGYEQYF. The CDR3 DNA follows: TGTGCCAGCAGCTCGCTAGCGGGCTACGAGCAGTACTTC. The chain carries TRBV7-2 and TRBJ2-7; 8 bases agree with TRBD2. Germline assignment: CDR1 SGHTA and CDR2 FQGNSA. Trimming took 4 bases from V and 3 from J; bases not matched to a gene: 2. This CDR3 has 13 amino acids.

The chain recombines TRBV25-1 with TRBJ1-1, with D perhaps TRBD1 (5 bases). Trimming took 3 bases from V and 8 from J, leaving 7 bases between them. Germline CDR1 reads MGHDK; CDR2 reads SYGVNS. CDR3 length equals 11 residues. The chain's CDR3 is CASSETAEAFF. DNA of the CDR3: TGTGCCAGCAGTGAGACAGCCGAAGCTTTCTTT.